The clone carrying this TCR beta chain was counted only a few times. This record comes from a study of blood T cell repertoires in COVID-19. About the study: Sites across the United States, Italy and Spain contributed samples from acute and convalescent COVID-19.

Under the authors' procedure: Estimates of nucleated cell counts were drawn from the amplification of reference gene primers. Profiling relied on immunoSEQ multiplex PCR, and the TCRdb table lists in-frame clones only, not all of them. V and J calls and clone size follow that table, whereas D and trimming were derived from the DNA. The repertoire includes about 83,000 clones, around 84% of them detected once, and approximately 22% sits in the top ten. Losses at the gene ends were 4 bases for V and 0 bases for J; bases not matched to a gene: 4. The CDR3 is 15 amino acids. CDR1 is SGHKS and CDR2 is YYEKEE in the germline V gene (reference sequence).

This chain joins TRBV5-5 and TRBJ1-5, with 7 bases aligning to TRBD1. The sequencing sample was made of peripheral blood. The origin of this receptor is an elderly woman in a cohort sampled during active or convalescent COVID-19. CDR3 DNA: TGTGCCAGCAGCGGGACAGACCATAGCAATCAGCCCCAGCATTTT. Protein sequence: CASSGTDHSNQPQHF.